The rows below give T cell receptor beta chains drawn from one sample of a study of cytomegalovirus exposure and HLA in healthy donors. Measured with immunoSEQ multiplex PCR; TCRdb has only the in-frame clones, and not every one. The sample yields some 120,000 clones, 55% to 75% seen once. The sequenced sample consisted of PBMCs. The source is a woman between 40 and 50 years old in good health and CMV-seropositive. Both conserved end residues are part of each CDR3. The order of the fields is clone size, J gene, D gene, V gene, CDR3 length, CDR3 protein, CDR3 DNA. The D gene is left open where the match is weak. Clone size appears in some rows only: once, few, many, or a class for an expanded clone.

clone_size: few
j_call: TRBJ2-2
d_call: NA
v_call: TRBV6-5
cdr3_length: 15
cdr3_aa: CASSIQGGDTGELFF
cdr3_nt: TGTGCCAGCAGCATACAGGGGGGGGACACCGGGGAGCTGTTTTTT

clone_size: NA
j_call: TRBJ1-1
d_call: NA
v_call: TRBV19
cdr3_length: 14
cdr3_aa: CASSIRGTNTEAFF
cdr3_nt: TGTGCCAGTAGTATAAGGGGGACGAACACTGAAGCTTTCTTT

clone_size: few
j_call: TRBJ2-5
d_call: NA
v_call: TRBV7-3
cdr3_length: 13
cdr3_aa: CASSFGSMETQYF
cdr3_nt: TGTGCCAGCAGCTTTGGTAGCATGGAGACCCAGTACTTC

clone_size: NA
j_call: TRBJ2-7
d_call: TRBD2
v_call: TRBV7-9
cdr3_length: 15
cdr3_aa: CASVPRDYNPYEQYF
cdr3_nt: TGTGCCAGCGTGCCTCGGGACTATAATCCCTACGAGCAGTACTTC

clone_size: once
j_call: TRBJ2-7
d_call: NA
v_call: TRBV11-3
cdr3_length: 13
cdr3_aa: CASSSGPTSEQYF
cdr3_nt: TGTGCCAGCAGCTCAGGCCCCACTTCCGAGCAGTACTTC

clone_size: NA
j_call: TRBJ2-3
d_call: TRBD1
v_call: TRBV25-1
cdr3_length: 15
cdr3_aa: CASGVQGGYTDTQYF
cdr3_nt: TGTGCCAGCGGGGTACAGGGGGGCTACACAGATACGCAGTATTTT

clone_size: NA
j_call: TRBJ1-1
d_call: NA
v_call: TRBV19
cdr3_length: 16
cdr3_aa: CASTQKRDGSSTEAFF
cdr3_nt: TGTGCCAGTACTCAAAAAAGGGACGGGAGTAGCACTGAAGCTTTCTTT

clone_size: NA
j_call: TRBJ2-7
d_call: NA
v_call: TRBV4-1
cdr3_length: 16
cdr3_aa: CASSQDVSSGAYEQYF
cdr3_nt: TGCGCCAGCAGCCAAGATGTGAGTAGCGGCGCCTACGAGCAGTACTTC

clone_size: few
j_call: TRBJ2-7
d_call: TRBD1
v_call: TRBV7-2
cdr3_length: 14
cdr3_aa: CATRQGPSSYEQYF
cdr3_nt: TGTGCCACCCGACAGGGGCCGAGCTCCTACGAGCAGTACTTC

clone_size: NA
j_call: TRBJ2-5
d_call: NA
v_call: TRBV27
cdr3_length: 15
cdr3_aa: CASSSGTQLRETQYF
cdr3_nt: TGTGCCAGCAGTTCCGGGACACAACTAAGGGAGACCCAGTACTTC

clone_size: few
j_call: TRBJ1-2
d_call: NA
v_call: TRBV30
cdr3_length: 12
cdr3_aa: CAQSLGGYGYTF
cdr3_nt: TGTGCCCAGAGCTTGGGGGGCTATGGCTACACCTTC

clone_size: NA
j_call: TRBJ1-1
d_call: TRBD1
v_call: TRBV25-1
cdr3_length: 13
cdr3_aa: CASSEQGDTEAFF
cdr3_nt: TGTGCCAGCAGTGAACAGGGGGACACTGAAGCTTTCTTT

clone_size: NA
j_call: TRBJ2-7
d_call: TRBD1
v_call: TRBV27
cdr3_length: 17
cdr3_aa: CASSPHPRDRGRYEQYF
cdr3_nt: TGTGCCAGCAGTCCTCATCCCCGGGACAGGGGGCGTTACGAGCAGTACTTC

clone_size: NA
j_call: TRBJ2-7
d_call: TRBD2
v_call: TRBV12-5
cdr3_length: 17
cdr3_aa: CASGLVLRAGLVYEQYF
cdr3_nt: TGTGCTAGTGGTTTGGTACTGCGAGCGGGACTAGTGTACGAGCAGTACTTC

clone_size: NA
j_call: TRBJ1-1
d_call: NA
v_call: TRBV6-5
cdr3_length: 14
cdr3_aa: CASSYSQGGTEAFF
cdr3_nt: TGTGCCAGCAGTTACTCGCAGGGCGGCACTGAAGCTTTCTTT

clone_size: NA
j_call: TRBJ1-2
d_call: NA
v_call: TRBV9
cdr3_length: 17
cdr3_aa: CASSPAPGQPGLDGYTF
cdr3_nt: TGTGCCAGCAGCCCGGCCCCGGGACAACCTGGTTTGGACGGCTACACCTTC

clone_size: few
j_call: TRBJ2-3
d_call: TRBD2
v_call: TRBV7-9
cdr3_length: 14
cdr3_aa: CAYTPSGGTDTQYF
cdr3_nt: TGTGCCTACACCCCTAGCGGGGGCACAGATACGCAGTATTTT

clone_size: NA
j_call: TRBJ2-5
d_call: TRBD2
v_call: TRBV6-5
cdr3_length: 14
cdr3_aa: CASSFGGSRETQYF
cdr3_nt: TGTGCCAGCAGTTTTGGCGGGAGTCGGGAGACCCAGTACTTC

clone_size: once
j_call: TRBJ1-1
d_call: NA
v_call: TRBV28
cdr3_length: 11
cdr3_aa: CASSFPRGAFF
cdr3_nt: TGTGCCAGCAGTTTTCCTCGAGGGGCTTTCTTT

clone_size: NA
j_call: TRBJ2-7
d_call: TRBD1
v_call: TRBV19
cdr3_length: 14
cdr3_aa: CASRNRDRGSEQYF
cdr3_nt: TGTGCCAGTAGAAACCGGGACAGGGGTTCCGAGCAGTACTTC

clone_size: NA
j_call: TRBJ2-7
d_call: TRBD1
v_call: TRBV6-5
cdr3_length: 15
cdr3_aa: CASSYPGQGIDEQYF
cdr3_nt: TGTGCCAGCAGTTACCCGGGACAGGGTATCGACGAGCAGTACTTC

clone_size: NA
j_call: TRBJ2-2
d_call: TRBD2
v_call: TRBV9
cdr3_length: 16
cdr3_aa: CASSISSGSDTGELFF
cdr3_nt: TGTGCCAGCAGCATCTCTAGCGGGAGTGATACTGGGGAGCTGTTTTTT

clone_size: NA
j_call: TRBJ1-2
d_call: TRBD1
v_call: TRBV9
cdr3_length: 14
cdr3_aa: CASSPQGGYYGYTF
cdr3_nt: TGTGCCAGCAGCCCACAGGGGGGGTACTATGGCTACACCTTC

clone_size: once
j_call: TRBJ1-2
d_call: TRBD1
v_call: TRBV30
cdr3_length: 14
cdr3_aa: CARFRDRPNYGYTF
cdr3_nt: TGTGCCCGATTCCGGGACAGGCCTAACTATGGCTACACCTTC

clone_size: NA
j_call: TRBJ2-5
d_call: TRBD2
v_call: TRBV10-3
cdr3_length: 15
cdr3_aa: CATNRGLAGSGTQYF
cdr3_nt: TGTGCCACCAACCGGGGACTAGCGGGATCGGGGACCCAGTACTTC

clone_size: NA
j_call: TRBJ2-1
d_call: TRBD2
v_call: TRBV7-6
cdr3_length: 14
cdr3_aa: CASSFLAGGDEQFF
cdr3_nt: TGTGCCAGCAGCTTTCTAGCGGGAGGAGATGAGCAGTTCTTC

clone_size: NA
j_call: TRBJ2-7
d_call: NA
v_call: TRBV11-1
cdr3_length: 12
cdr3_aa: CASSLYSYEQYF
cdr3_nt: TGTGCCAGCAGCTTGTACTCCTACGAGCAGTACTTC

clone_size: NA
j_call: TRBJ1-5
d_call: TRBD1
v_call: TRBV7-2
cdr3_length: 14
cdr3_aa: CASSLGTGNQPQHF
cdr3_nt: TGTGCCAGCAGCTTGGGGACAGGTAATCAGCCCCAGCATTTT

clone_size: NA
j_call: TRBJ2-7
d_call: TRBD2
v_call: TRBV6-1
cdr3_length: 14
cdr3_aa: CASSEVSRGDEQYF
cdr3_nt: TGTGCCAGCAGTGAGGTCTCGCGGGGGGACGAGCAGTACTTC

clone_size: NA
j_call: TRBJ1-1
d_call: NA
v_call: TRBV19
cdr3_length: 12
cdr3_aa: CASSIGYTEAFF
cdr3_nt: TGTGCCAGTAGTATCGGGTATACTGAAGCTTTCTTT

clone_size: NA
j_call: TRBJ2-7
d_call: TRBD2
v_call: TRBV4-3
cdr3_length: 15
cdr3_aa: CASSQLAGGPYEQYF
cdr3_nt: TGCGCCAGCAGCCAACTAGCGGGAGGCCCCTACGAGCAGTACTTC

clone_size: NA
j_call: TRBJ1-6
d_call: NA
v_call: TRBV19
cdr3_length: 15
cdr3_aa: CASSVDRTNNSPLHF
cdr3_nt: TGTGCCAGTAGTGTAGACAGAACAAATAATTCACCCCTCCACTTT

clone_size: NA
j_call: TRBJ1-1
d_call: NA
v_call: TRBV7-2
cdr3_length: 15
cdr3_aa: CASSLHSGSSTEAFF
cdr3_nt: TGTGCCAGCAGCTTACACTCGGGATCGAGCACTGAAGCTTTCTTT

clone_size: few
j_call: TRBJ1-1
d_call: TRBD1
v_call: TRBV5-1
cdr3_length: 15
cdr3_aa: CASSGGQGLNTEAFF
cdr3_nt: TGCGCCAGCAGCGGGGGACAGGGGTTGAACACTGAAGCTTTCTTT

clone_size: NA
j_call: TRBJ2-7
d_call: NA
v_call: TRBV4-2
cdr3_length: 14
cdr3_aa: CASSQRGSSYEQYF
cdr3_nt: TGTGCCAGCAGCCAAAGAGGCAGCTCCTACGAGCAGTACTTC

clone_size: NA
j_call: TRBJ1-4
d_call: TRBD1
v_call: TRBV29-1
cdr3_length: 13
cdr3_aa: CSVTGTGIEKLFF
cdr3_nt: TGCAGCGTGACCGGGACAGGGATTGAAAAACTGTTTTTT

clone_size: few
j_call: TRBJ2-1
d_call: TRBD1
v_call: TRBV27
cdr3_length: 14
cdr3_aa: CASSQGQGNNEQFF
cdr3_nt: TGTGCCAGCAGCCAAGGACAGGGGAACAATGAGCAGTTCTTC